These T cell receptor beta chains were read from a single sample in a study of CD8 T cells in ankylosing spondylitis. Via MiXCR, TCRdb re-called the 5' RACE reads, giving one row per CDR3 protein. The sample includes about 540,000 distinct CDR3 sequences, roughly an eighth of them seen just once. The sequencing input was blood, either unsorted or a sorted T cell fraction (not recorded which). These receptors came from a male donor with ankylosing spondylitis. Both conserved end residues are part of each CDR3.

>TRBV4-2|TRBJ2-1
CASSQDLDNEQFF
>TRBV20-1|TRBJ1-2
CSASGYTF
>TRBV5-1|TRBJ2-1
CASNEREGSYNEQFF
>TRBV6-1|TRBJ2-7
CASLVSGGPHEQYF
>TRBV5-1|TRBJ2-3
CASSLGTGGHTQYF
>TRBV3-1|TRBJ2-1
CASSPAVGVVARVIF
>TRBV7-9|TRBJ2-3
CASSPTGGSFADTQYF
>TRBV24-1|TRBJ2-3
CATSDLRQGFSDTQYF
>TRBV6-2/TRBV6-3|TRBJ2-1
CASSSRGSQFF
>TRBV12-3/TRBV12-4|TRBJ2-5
CASTFRGRDMVKTQYF
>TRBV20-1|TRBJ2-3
CSATPLAPDTQYF
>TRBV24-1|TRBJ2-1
CATSDLPGQGSYNEQFF
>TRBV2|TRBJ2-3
CASSEISGRDTQYF
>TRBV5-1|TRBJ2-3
CASSRRTSGTADTQYF
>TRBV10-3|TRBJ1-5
CAISDGSNQPQHF
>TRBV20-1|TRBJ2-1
CSARVERSFYNEQFF
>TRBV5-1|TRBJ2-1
CASSLTSGNYEQFF
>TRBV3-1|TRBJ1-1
CASSQRTGLTEAFF
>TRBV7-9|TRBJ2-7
CASSRGQQYEQYF
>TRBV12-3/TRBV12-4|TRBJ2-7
CASSPGQGKEQYF
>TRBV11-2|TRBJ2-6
CASSLETGGPGANVLTF
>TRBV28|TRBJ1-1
CASSDAGTGQDTEAFF
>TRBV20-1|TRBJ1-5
CSAREGGSNQPQHF
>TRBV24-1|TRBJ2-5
CATSDLTKDGRWYQETQYF
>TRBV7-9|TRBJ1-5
CASSLVGQLNQPQHF
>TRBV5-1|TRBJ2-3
CASMYGAKGTDTQYF
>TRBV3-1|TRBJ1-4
CASRRTGGGEKLFF
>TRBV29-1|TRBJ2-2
CSVVSWTAREGTGELFF
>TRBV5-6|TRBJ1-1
CASSLDSGQADGTEAFF
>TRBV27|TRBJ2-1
CASARDRKYNEQFF
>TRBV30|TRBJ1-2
CAWTQGYGYTF
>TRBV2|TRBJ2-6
CASTLRSSGANVLTF
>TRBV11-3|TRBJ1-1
CASSFAGRVNTEAFF
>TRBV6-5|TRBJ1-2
CASSSGPTSGYTF
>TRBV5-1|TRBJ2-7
CASRDSYEQYF
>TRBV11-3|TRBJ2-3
CASRMGGDTQYF
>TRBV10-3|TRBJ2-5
CAISESTNQETQYF
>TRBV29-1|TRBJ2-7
CSVLQHNLDRGEQYF
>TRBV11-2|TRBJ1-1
CASSLGDSRLEAFF
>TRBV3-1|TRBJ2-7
CASSHEDSYEQYF
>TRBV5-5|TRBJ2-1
CASSLGPGGTILYEQFF
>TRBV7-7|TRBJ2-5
CASSRGASGHQETQYF
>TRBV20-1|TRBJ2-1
CSAREAGRGQFF
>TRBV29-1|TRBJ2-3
CSVEGPVGTDTQYF
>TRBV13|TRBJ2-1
CASSPEIAGSLGDSYNEQFF
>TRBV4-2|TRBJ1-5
CASSPDLGGGISNQPQHF
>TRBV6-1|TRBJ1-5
CASSPLGGDSNQPQHF
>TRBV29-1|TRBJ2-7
CSVRGGASSYEQYF
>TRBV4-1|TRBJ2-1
CASSQESIVTDNEQFF
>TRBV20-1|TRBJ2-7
CSASEGQITSSYEQYF
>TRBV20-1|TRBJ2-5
CSAPRVYQETQYF
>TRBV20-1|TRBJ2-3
CSAMLNTDTQYF
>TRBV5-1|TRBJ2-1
CASSLLTGVYNEQFF
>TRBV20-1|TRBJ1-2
CSARGAGAWGYTF
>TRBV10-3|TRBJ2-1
CAISAGVVSDEQFF